This T cell receptor (beta chain) emerged from a study of tumor and adjacent non-tumor tissue in lung cancer. The library came from three nested PCR rounds adapted from ARM-PCR protocols. TCRdb reprocessed the multiplex PCR reads via MiXCR and lists one record per CDR3 protein. The sample has approximately 100,000 distinct CDR3 sequences; approximately 82% are singletons. This sample's RNA came from whole unsorted tissue. This CDR3 comprises 14 residues. Losses at the gene ends were 6 bases for V and 3 bases for J; bases not matched to a gene: 4. Germline V gene lookup returns CDR1 GTSNPN and CDR2 SVGIG (reference sequence).

This clonotype was obtained from a woman aged 55-69 years with non-small cell lung cancer. Sequenced input: lung tumor tissue. This chain connects TRBV30 to TRBJ2-2; TRBD1 matches at 10 bases. This CDR3 is CACSGTGDTGELFF. In nucleotides, the CDR3 is TGTGCCTGTTCCGGGACAGGGGACACCGGGGAGCTGTTTTTT.